The TCR beta chain described here comes from a study of cytomegalovirus exposure and HLA in healthy donors. Study at large: About 79% of roughly 430 genotyped donors fell in the Caucasian-associated ancestry cluster. The study's findings and limits: Earlier results showed most TCR beta V segments being productive about 90% or about 30% of the time. Rarity held for most TCR sequences, but there were some public TCRs that occurred in many donors.

Concerning this clone itself: Its antigen is currently unknown.

PCR primers comprised 60 Vbeta and 13 Jbeta primers. TCRdb's table, derived via immunoSEQ multiplex PCR, lists solely in-frame clones and lacks some. The sample holds around 80,000 clones; around a tenth are singletons and the top ten take almost 25%. Sequenced material: PBMCs. This sequence was found in a man aged 60 to 75 in good health and CMV-seropositive.

The CDR3: CASSLATGEAFF. The DNA of the CDR3 is TGCGCCAGCAGCTTGGCGACAGGGGAAGCTTTCTTT. The chain uses TRBV5-1 and TRBJ1-1; 7 nucleotides align to TRBD1. Germline assignment: CDR1 SGHRS and CDR2 YFSETQ. Unmatched junction bases numbered 1, after V lost 0 bases and J lost 8 bases. The CDR3 is made up of 12 amino acids.